This paragraph covers one T cell receptor beta chain sequence. Its antigen remains undetermined. It has no much larger one-base neighbor in the sample; base qualities were not kept. Lymph node samples came from the axillary draining lymph nodes of breast cancer patients. This entry is derived from a study of breast tumors, draining lymph nodes, adjacent tissues (dated by TCRdb to about 2016). Some background on the complete study: In breast cancer patients, the study compared the TCR beta repertoires of tumor, adjacent nontumor tissue and axillary lymph nodes. The study was designed to assess the relationships and possible T-cell exchange between tumor, surrounding tissue and draining lymph node repertoires in human breast cancer.

General findings and caveats noted by the study authors: The data were considered consistent with most tumor T cells being derived from the lymph node and subsequently expanding within tumor tissue. Tumor and nontumor tissue repertoires were found to be significantly more similar in luminal-like than in basal-like breast cancer. Tumors showed preferential V and J gene usage, and their T-cell repertoire diversity fell below that of lymph nodes yet above that of nontumor tissue. The conclusion that tumor T cells originate in lymph nodes was framed as consistent with a hypothesis rather than directly demonstrated.

Taken from the germline V gene, the CDR1 and CDR2 loops are KGHDR and SFDVKD. After removal of 8 bases from V and 4 bases from J, the junction retains 11 bases not matched to a gene. The CDR3 sequence holds 15 residues, the cysteine and phenylalanine included. The entry retains the CDR3 DNA only, 45 bases that are in frame from base 1. TCRdb shows the sequencer as Illumina HiSeq 2000. TCR beta chain libraries were generated by multiplex PCR amplification. The amplified TCR beta chain products were analyzed by high-throughput sequencing. TCRdb ran its own pipeline on the public reads, namely fastp trimming at Q25 and MiXCR clone calling, and kept in-frame beta chains. All rows with the same CDR3 protein become a single entry with the most common DNA and genes. The sample data list about 180,000 distinct CDR3 sequences, and approximately 30% of these were observed just once. The ten top clones hold about 4% of the sample.

The TCR comes from a female donor with breast cancer. Some clones in this sample may be carry-over from other donors' samples. The sample taken for sequencing was axillary lymph node tissue. Here the chain combines TRBV24-1 and TRBJ2-7, and TRBD1 aligns with 9 junction nucleotides. The sequenced DNA is TGTGCCACCACCCGCCGGGACAGGGACCTATACGAGCAGTACTTC. This sequence encodes CATTRRDRDLYEQYF.